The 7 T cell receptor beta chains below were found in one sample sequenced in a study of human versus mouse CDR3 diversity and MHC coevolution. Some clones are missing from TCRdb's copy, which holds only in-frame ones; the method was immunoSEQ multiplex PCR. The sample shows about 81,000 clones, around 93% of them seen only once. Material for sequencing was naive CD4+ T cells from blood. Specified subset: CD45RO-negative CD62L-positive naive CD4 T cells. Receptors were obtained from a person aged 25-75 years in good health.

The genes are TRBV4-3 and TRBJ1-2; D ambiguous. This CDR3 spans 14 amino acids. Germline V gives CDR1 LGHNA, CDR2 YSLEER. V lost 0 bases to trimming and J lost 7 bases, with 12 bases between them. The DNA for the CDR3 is TGCGCCAGCAGCCAAGATCACAGTTCAGGTGGCTACACCTTC. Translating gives CASSQDHSSGGYTF.

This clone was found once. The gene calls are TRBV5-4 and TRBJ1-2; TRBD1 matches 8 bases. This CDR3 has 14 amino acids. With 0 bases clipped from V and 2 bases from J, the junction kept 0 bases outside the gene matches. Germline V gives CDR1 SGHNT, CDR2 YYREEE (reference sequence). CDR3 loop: CASSLGQGNYGYTF. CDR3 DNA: TGTGCCAGCAGCTTGGGACAGGGGAACTATGGCTACACCTTC.

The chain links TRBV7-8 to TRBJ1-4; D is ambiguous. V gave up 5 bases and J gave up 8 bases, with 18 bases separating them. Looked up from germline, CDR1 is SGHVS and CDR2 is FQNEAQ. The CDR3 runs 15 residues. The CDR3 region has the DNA TGTGCCAGCAGCCCCGACGGGAGGGTGGGGGAAAAACTGTTTTTT. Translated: CASSPDGRVGEKLFF.

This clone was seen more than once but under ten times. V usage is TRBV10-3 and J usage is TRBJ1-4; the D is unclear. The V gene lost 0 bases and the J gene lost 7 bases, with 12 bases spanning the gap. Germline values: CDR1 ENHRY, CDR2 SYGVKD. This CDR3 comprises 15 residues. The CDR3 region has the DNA TGTGCCATCAGTGAGTCGGCTCGGACTCCTGAAAAACTGTTTTTT. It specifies CAISESARTPEKLFF.

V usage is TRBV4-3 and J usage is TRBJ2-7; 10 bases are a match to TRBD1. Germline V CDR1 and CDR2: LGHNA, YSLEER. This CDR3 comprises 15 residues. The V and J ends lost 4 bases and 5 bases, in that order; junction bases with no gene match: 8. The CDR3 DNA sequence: TGCGCCAGCAGCCGAGTAGGGGACAGGGGAGACGAGCAGTACTTC. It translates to CASSRVGDRGDEQYF.

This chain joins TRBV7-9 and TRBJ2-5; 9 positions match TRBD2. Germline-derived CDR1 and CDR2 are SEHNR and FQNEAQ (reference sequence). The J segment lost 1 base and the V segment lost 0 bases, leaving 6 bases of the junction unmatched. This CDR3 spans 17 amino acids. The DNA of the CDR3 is TGTGCCAGCAGCTTAGCTTTGGCTAGCGGGGTCCAAGAGACCCAGTACTTC. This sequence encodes CASSLALASGVQETQYF.

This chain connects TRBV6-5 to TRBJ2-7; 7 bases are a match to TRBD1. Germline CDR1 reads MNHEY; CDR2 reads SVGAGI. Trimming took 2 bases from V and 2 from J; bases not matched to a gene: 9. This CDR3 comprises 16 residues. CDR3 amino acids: CASSYLGTARPYEQYF. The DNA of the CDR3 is TGTGCCAGCAGTTACCTAGGGACAGCCCGACCCTACGAGCAGTACTTC.